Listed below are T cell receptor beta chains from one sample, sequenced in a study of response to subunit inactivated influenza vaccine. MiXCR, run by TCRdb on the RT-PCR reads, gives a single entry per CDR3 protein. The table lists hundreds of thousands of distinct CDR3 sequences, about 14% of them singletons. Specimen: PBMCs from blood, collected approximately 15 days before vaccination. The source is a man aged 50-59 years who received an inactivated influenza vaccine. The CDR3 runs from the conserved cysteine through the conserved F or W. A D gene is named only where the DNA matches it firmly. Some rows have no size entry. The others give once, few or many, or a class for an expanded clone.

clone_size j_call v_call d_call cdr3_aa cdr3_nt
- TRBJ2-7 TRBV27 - CASSFSHSGGSSYEQYF TGTGCCAGCAGTTTTAGCCATAGCGGCGGTAGCTCCTACGAGCAGTACTTC
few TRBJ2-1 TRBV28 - CASSMRGQSLYNEQFF TGTGCCAGCAGTATGAGGGGACAAAGTCTGTACAATGAGCAGTTCTTC
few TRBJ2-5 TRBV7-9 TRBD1 CASSFPRGTAQETQYF TGTGCCAGCAGCTTCCCCCGAGGGACAGCACAAGAGACCCAGTACTTC
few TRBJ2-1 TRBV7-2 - CASSLSTFEQFF TGTGCCAGCAGCTTAAGCACTTTTGAGCAGTTCTTC
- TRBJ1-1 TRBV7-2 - CASSRPFVNTEAFF TGTGCCAGCAGCCGACCGTTCGTGAACACTGAAGCTTTCTTT
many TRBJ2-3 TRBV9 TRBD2 CASSARPSGSSTDTQYF TGTGCCAGCAGCGCCCGACCTAGCGGGAGTTCAACAGATACGCAGTATTTT
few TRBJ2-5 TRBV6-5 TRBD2 CASSYEGTSRPAETQYF TGTGCCAGCAGTTACGAAGGGACTAGCAGGCCGGCAGAGACCCAGTACTTC
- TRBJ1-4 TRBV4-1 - CASRSRLATNEKLFF TGCGCCAGCAGATCCCGACTTGCAACTAATGAAAAACTGTTTTTT
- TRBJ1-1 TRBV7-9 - CASRNRGGGETEAFF TGTGCCAGCAGAAACCGGGGCGGGGGGGAAACTGAAGCTTTCTTT
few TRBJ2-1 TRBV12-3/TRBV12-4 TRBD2 CASSRLAGGPNRQFF TGTGCCAGCAGTAGACTAGCGGGAGGGCCTAATAGGCAGTTCTTC
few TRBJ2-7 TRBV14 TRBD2 CASSQAGGAESQYF TGTGCCAGCAGCCAAGCGGGGGGGGCCGAAAGCCAGTACTTC
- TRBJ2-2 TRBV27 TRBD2 CASSFIAGGPHTGELFF TGTGCCAGCAGTTTTATAGCGGGAGGGCCGCACACCGGGGAGCTGTTTTTT
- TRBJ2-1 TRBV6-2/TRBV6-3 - CASRGLDRGGGDEQFF TGTGCCAGCAGGGGGCTTGACAGGGGCGGGGGCGATGAGCAGTTCTTC
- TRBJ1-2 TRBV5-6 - CASSAGTANYGYTF TGTGCCAGCAGCGCCGGGACCGCTAACTATGGCTACACCTTC
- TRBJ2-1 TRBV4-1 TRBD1 CASSQEGTGVEQFF TGCGCCAGCAGCCAAGAGGGGACAGGTGTTGAGCAGTTCTTC
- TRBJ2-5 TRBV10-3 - CAILGGIGETQYF TGTGCCATCCTGGGGGGAATAGGGGAGACCCAGTACTTC
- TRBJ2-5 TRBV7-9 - CASSSVQSETQYF TGTGCCAGCAGCTCCGTACAGTCAGAGACCCAGTACTTC
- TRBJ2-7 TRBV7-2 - CASSLEVPSVEQYF TGTGCCAGCAGCTTAGAGGTGCCTAGCGTCGAGCAGTACTTC
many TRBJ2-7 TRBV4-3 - CASSLASGTYEQYF TGCGCCAGCAGCTTAGCGTCGGGAACCTACGAGCAGTACTTC
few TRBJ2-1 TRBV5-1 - CASSSLSGDYNEQFF TGCGCCAGCAGCTCTCTGTCGGGAGACTACAATGAGCAGTTCTTC
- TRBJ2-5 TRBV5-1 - CASSHPRETQYF TGCGCCAGCAGCCACCCACGCGAGACCCAGTACTTC
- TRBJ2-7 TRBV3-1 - CASSRQGLRDEQYF TGTGCCAGCAGCCGTCAGGGTCTCCGGGACGAGCAGTACTTC
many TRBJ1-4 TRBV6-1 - CASRGGALPNEKLFF TGTGCCAGCAGAGGAGGGGCCCTACCTAATGAAAAACTGTTTTTT
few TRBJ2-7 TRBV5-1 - CASSLLTTSSYEQYF TGCGCCAGCAGCTTATTGACAACAAGCTCCTACGAGCAGTACTTC